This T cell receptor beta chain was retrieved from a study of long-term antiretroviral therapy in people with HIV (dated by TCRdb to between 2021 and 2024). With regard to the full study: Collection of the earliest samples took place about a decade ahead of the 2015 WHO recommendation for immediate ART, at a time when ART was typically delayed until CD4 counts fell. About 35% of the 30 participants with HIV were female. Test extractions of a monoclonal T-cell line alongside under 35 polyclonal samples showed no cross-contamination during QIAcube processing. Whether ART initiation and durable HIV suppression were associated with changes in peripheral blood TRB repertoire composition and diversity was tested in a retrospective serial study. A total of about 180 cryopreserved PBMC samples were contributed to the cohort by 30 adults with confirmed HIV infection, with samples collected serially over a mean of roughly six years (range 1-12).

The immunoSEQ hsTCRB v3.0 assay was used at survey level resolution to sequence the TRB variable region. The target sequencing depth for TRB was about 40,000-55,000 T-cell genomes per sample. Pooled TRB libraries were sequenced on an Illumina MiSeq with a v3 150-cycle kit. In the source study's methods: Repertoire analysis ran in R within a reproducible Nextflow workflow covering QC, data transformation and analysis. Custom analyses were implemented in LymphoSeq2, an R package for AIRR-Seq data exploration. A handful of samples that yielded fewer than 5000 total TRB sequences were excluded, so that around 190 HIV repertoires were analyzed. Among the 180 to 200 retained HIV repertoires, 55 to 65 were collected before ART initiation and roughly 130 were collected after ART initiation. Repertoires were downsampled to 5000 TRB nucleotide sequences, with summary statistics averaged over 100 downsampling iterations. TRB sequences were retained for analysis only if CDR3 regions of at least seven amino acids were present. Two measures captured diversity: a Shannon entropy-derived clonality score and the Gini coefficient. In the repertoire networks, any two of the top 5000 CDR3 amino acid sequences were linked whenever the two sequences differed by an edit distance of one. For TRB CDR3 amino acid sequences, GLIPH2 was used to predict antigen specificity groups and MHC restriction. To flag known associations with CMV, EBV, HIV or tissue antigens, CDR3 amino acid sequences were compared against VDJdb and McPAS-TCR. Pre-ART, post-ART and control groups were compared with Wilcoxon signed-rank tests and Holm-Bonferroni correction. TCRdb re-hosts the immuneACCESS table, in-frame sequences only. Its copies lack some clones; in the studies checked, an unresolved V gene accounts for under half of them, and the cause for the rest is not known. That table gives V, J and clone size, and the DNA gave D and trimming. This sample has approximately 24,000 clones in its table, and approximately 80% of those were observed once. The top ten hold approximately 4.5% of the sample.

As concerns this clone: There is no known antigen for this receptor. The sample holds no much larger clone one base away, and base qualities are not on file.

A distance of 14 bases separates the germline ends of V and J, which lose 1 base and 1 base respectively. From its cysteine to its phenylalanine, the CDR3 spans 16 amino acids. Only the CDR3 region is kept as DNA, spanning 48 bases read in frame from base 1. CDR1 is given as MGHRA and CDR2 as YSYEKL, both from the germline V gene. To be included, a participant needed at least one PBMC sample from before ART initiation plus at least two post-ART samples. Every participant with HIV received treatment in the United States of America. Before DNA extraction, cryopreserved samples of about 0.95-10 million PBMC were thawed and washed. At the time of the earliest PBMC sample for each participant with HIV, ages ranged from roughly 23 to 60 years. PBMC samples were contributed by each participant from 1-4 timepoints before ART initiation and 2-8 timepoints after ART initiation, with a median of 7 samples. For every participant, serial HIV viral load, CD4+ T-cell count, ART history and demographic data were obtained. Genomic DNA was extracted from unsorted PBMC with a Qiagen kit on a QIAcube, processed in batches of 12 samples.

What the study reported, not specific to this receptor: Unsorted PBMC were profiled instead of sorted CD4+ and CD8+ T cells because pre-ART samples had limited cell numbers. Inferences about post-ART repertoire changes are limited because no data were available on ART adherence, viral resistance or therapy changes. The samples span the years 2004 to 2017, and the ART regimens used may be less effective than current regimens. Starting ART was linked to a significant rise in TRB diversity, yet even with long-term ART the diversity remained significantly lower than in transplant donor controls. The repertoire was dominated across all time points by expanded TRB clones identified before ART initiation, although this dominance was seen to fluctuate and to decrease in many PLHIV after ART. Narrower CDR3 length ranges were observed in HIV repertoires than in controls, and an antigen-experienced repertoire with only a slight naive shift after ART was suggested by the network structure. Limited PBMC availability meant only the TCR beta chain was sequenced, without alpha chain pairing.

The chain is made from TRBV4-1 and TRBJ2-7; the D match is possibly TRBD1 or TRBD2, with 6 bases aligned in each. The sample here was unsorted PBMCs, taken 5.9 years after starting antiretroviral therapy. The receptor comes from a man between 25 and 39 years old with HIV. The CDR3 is CASSQAEGDPSYEQYF. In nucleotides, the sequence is TGCGCCAGCAGCCAAGCGGAGGGGGACCCTTCCTACGAGCAGTACTTC.